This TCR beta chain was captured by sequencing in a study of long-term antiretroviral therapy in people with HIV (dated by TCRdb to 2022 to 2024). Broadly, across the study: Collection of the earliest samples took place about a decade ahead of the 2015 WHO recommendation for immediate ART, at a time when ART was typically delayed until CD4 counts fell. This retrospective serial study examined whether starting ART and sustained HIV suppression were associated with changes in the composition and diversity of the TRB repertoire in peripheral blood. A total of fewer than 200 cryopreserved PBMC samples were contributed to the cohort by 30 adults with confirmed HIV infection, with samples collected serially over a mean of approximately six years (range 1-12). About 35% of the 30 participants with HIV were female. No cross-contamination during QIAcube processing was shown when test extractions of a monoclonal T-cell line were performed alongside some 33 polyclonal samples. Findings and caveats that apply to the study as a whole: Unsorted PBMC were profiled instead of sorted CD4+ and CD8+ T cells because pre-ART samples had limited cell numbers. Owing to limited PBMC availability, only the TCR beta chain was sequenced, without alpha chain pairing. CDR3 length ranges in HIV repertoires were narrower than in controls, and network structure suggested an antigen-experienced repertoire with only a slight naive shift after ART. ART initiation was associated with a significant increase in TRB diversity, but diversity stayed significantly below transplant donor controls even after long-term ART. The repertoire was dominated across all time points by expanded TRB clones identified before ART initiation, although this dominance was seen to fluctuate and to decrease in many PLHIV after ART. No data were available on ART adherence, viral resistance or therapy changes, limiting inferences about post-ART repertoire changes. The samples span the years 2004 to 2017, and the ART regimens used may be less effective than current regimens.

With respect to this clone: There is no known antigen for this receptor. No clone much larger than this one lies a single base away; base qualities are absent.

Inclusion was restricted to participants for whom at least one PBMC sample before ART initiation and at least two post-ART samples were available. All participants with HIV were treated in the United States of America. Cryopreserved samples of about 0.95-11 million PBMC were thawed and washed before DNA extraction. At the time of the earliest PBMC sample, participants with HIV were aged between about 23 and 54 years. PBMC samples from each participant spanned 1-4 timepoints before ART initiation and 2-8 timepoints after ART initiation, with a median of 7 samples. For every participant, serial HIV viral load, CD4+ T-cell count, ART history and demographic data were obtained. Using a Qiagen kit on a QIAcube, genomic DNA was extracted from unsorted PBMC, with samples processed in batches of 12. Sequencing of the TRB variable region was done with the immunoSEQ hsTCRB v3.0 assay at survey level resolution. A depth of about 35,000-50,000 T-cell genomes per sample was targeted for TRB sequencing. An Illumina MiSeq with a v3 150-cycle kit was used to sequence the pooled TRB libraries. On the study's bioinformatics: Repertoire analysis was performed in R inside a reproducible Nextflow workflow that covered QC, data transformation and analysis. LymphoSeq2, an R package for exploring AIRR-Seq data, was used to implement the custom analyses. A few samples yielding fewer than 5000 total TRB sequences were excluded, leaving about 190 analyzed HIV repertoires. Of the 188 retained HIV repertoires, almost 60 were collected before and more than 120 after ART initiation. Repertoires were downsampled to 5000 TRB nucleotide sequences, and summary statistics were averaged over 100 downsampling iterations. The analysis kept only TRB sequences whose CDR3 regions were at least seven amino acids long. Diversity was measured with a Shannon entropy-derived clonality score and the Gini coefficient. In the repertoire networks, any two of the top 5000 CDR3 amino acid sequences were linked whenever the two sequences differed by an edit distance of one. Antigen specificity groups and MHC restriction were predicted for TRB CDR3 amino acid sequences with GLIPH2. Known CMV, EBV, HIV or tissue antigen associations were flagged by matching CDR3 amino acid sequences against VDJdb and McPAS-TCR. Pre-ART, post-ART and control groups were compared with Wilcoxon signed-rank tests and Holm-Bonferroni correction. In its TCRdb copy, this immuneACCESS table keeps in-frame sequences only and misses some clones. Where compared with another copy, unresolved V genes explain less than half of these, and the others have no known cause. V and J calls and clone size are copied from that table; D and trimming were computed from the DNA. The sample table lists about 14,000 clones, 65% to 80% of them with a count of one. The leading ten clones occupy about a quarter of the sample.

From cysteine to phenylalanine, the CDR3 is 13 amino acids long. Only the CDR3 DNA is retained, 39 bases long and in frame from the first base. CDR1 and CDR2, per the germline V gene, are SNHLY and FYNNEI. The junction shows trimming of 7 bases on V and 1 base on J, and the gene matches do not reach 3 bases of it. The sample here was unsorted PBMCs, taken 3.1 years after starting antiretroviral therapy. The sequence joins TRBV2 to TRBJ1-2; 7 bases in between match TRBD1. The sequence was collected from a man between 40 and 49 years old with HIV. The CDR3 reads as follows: CASIRQGNYGYTF. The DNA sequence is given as TGTGCCAGCATTCGACAGGGTAACTATGGCTACACCTTC.